Given below is one TCR beta chain in context. The target antigen is unknown. The sample originates from a study of T cell repertoires in cytomegalovirus infection. Study-wide context: It can be stated that public TCR beta signatures indicated CMV infection as well as a matching HLA type.

Study-wide points: The study identified carriers of CMV plus the relevant HLA from cumulative public TCR beta family frequency. HLA-C-restricted TCR beta clonotypes specific for CMV led the ex vivo response.

TCRdb re-called the reads with MiXCR, one entry per CDR3 protein. Of 680,000 or so distinct CDR3 sequences listed, about 40% were seen once; the top ten hold around 2.8%. The germline V gene encodes CDR1 MDHEN and CDR2 SYDVKM. Germline trimming cut 3 bases from V and 0 bases from J; bases unmatched to any gene: 10. The CDR3 is 17 amino acids. The V gene is TRBV28, the J gene TRBJ2-7; 8 bases line up with TRBD1. This sequence was found in a human donor in good health (CMV status not recorded). Some clones in this sample may be carry-over from other donors' samples. The sample taken for sequencing was PBMCs. The CDR3 region is CASSFHDRGFNSYEQYF. CDR3 nucleotides: TGTGCCAGCAGTTTCCATGACAGGGGATTTAACTCCTACGAGCAGTACTTC.